The present entry profiles one TCR beta chain with its context. Sequencing libraries for TCR beta were prepared with iRepertoire HTBI primers and Arm-PCR of CDR3 regions. TCRdb used MiXCR to reprocess the multiplex PCR reads, holding one entry per CDR3 protein. The sample records about 470,000 distinct CDR3 sequences, roughly 16% being singletons. This sample stems from a study of regulatory T cells in long-lasting Graves disease. Time point meaning: newly diagnosed GD, antithyroid drugs for less than 3 months. PBMCs provided the RNA from which the TCR library was made. The germline CDR1 and CDR2 sequences are SGHRS and YFSETQ. This CDR3 spans 16 amino acids. The ends were cut back, 0 bases at V and 0 bases at J, with 9 bases in the middle. These same records also appear under a second study, on T cells in Graves' hyperthyroidism and ophthalmopathy. That source reports: First-round RT-PCR targeting the TCR CDR3 was performed with the HTBI primer set. From stable hyperthyroidism, ophthalmopathy was set apart by a 13 V-J model.

The chain carries TRBV5-1 and TRBJ2-2, with D unresolved. This material consisted of peripheral blood mononuclear cells (PBMCs), taken at new diagnosis, from a patient treated with antithyroid drugs. The clonotype originates from a man aged 35-49 years with Graves disease. CDR3 sequence reads: CASSLASRSNTGELFF. The CDR3 DNA follows: TGCGCCAGCAGCTTGGCCTCGCGGTCGAACACCGGGGAGCTGTTTTTT.